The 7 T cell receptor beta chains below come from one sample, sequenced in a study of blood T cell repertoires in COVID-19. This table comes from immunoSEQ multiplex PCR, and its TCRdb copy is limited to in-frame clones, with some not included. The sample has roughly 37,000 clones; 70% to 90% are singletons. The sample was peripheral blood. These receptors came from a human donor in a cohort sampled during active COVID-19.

The CDR3 DNA follows: TGTGCCAGCTCATCCTTCGAGAACGAGCAGTACTTC. Its protein is CASSSFENEQYF. The chain uses TRBV18 and TRBJ2-7; D ambiguous. The V end was cut by 5 bases, the J end by 5 bases, with 10 bases between. From germline, CDR1 is KGHSH and CDR2 LQKENI. This CDR3 comprises 12 residues.

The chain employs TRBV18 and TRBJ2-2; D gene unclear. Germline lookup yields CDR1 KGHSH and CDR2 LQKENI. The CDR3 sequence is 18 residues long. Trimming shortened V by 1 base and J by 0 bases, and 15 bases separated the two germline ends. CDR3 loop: CASSPLDSPLTNTGELFF. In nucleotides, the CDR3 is TGTGCCAGCTCACCACTCGACTCCCCGCTAACGAACACCGGGGAGCTGTTTTTT.

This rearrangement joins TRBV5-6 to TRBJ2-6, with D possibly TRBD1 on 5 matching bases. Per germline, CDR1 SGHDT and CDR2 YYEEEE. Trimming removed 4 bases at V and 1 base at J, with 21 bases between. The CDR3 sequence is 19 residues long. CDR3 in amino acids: CASSPLGWGGRSGANVLTF. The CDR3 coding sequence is TGTGCCAGCAGCCCTCTGGGGTGGGGCGGTAGGTCTGGGGCCAACGTCCTGACTTTC.

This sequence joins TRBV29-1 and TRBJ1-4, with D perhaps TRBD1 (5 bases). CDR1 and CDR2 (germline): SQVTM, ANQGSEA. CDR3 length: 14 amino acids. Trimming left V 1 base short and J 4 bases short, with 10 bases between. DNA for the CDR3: TGCAGCGTTGAAGGGGGCGCCGGTAATGAAAAACTGTTTTTT. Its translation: CSVEGGAGNEKLFF.

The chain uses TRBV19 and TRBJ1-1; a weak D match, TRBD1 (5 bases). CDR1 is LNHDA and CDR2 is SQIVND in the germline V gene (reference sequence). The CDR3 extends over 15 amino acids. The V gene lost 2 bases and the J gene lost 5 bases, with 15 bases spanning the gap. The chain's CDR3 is CASSIMGGRITEAFF. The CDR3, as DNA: TGTGCCAGTAGTATAATGGGGGGGAGGATTACTGAAGCTTTCTTT. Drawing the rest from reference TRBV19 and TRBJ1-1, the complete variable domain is DGGITQSPKYLFRKEGQNVTLSCEQNLNHDAMYWYRQDPGQGLRLIYYSQIVNDFQKGDIAEGYSVSREKKESFPLTVTSAQKNPTAFYLCASSIMGGRITEAFFGQGTRLTVV.

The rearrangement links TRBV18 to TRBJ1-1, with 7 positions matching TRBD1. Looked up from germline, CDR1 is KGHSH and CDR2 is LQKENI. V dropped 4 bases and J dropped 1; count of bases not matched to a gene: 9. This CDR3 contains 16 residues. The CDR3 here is CASSQGLTGTNTEAFF. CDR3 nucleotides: TGTGCCAGCTCACAAGGGCTGACAGGGACGAACACTGAAGCTTTCTTT.

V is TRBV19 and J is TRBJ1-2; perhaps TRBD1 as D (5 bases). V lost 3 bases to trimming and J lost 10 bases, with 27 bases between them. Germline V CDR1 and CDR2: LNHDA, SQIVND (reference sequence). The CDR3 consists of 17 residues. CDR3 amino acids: CASSIMARQGGVKDYTF. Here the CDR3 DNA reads TGTGCCAGTAGTATCATGGCCCGGCAGGGTGGGGTCAAGGACTACACCTTC.